Sequencing of this TCR beta chain was carried out in a study of siplizumab effects on memory and regulatory T cells. The length of the CDR3 is 16 residues. Per the germline V gene, CDR1 is LGHNA and CDR2 is YNFKEQ. The junction had 2 bases not matched to a gene; V was cut back by 0 bases and J by 0 bases. Profiled with immunoSEQ multiplex PCR; TCRdb holds only in-frame clones, not every one. The data show some 100,000 clones, around 97% seen once. Sequenced sample: naive CD4+ T cells sorted from blood. The V gene is TRBV4-2, the J gene TRBJ2-1; TRBD2 aligns across 7 bases. This sequence originates from a human donor in good health. CDR3 coding DNA: TGTGCCAGCAGCCAAGACGGCGGGGGCTCCTACAATGAGCAGTTCTTC. Translated, it gives CASSQDGGGSYNEQFF.